What follows are 19 T cell receptor beta chains derived from one specimen sequenced in a study of glioma-infiltrating T cells. TCR alpha and beta CDR3 regions were amplified from RNA using iRepertoire nested multiplex PCR. MiXCR, applied by TCRdb to the multiplex PCR reads, yields one record per CDR3 protein. The sample consists of 150,000 to 200,000 distinct CDR3 sequences, around 42% of them appearing once. Material: glioma tissue, nonneoplastic brain tissue, or PBMCs (not recorded which). These receptors were taken from a human donor with low-grade glioma or glioblastoma, undergoing nonglioma brain surgery, or in good health (not recorded which).

V and J are TRBV7-7 and TRBJ2-3; D call uncertain. CDR3 length equals 13 residues. V gave up 5 bases and J gave up 2 bases, with 8 bases separating them. Germline values: CDR1 SSHAT, CDR2 FNYEAQ (reference sequence). CDR3 region: CASSPGFTDTQYF. The CDR3 bases are TGTGCCAGCAGCCCCGGGTTCACAGATACGCAGTATTTT.

About this clonotype: This clone may be a read error of a much larger clone one base away. The chain recombines TRBV7-8 with TRBJ2-7, with 9 bases identical to TRBD1. Germline V gene lookup returns CDR1 SGHVS and CDR2 FQNEAQ. J lost 7 bases, V lost 5 bases, and 15 bases had no gene match. This CDR3 spans 16 amino acids. CDR3 in DNA: TGTGCCAGCAGCCCCGTTAGGGACAGGGCCTACAATGAGCAGTACTTC. Translating it yields CASSPVRDRAYNEQYF.

The rearrangement links TRBV4-1 to TRBJ2-7, with TRBD1 identical over 7 bases. CDR3 length equals 15 residues. With 3 bases clipped from V and 1 base from J, the junction kept 6 bases outside the gene matches. CDR1 and CDR2 (germline): MGHRA, YSYEKL. The CDR3 DNA reads as TGCGCCAGCAGCCATCCAGACAGGGATTCCTACGAGCAGTACTTC. This encodes CASSHPDRDSYEQYF.

This clonotype appeared a few times. V usage is TRBV29-1 and J usage is TRBJ1-5, with D perhaps matching TRBD1 (6 bases). Trimming pared 4 bases from V and 4 bases from J, leaving 8 bases between. CDR1 is SQVTM and CDR2 is ANQGSEA in the germline V gene. The CDR3 is 12 residues long. DNA of the CDR3: TGCAGCGTTGGTGGACAGAATCAGCCCCAGCATTTT. It encodes CSVGGQNQPQHF.

J is TRBJ1-2 and V is TRBV6-9; weak D call: TRBD1 (5 bases). The CDR3 has 13 amino acids. Germline assignment: CDR1 MNHGY and CDR2 SVAAGI. Between the trimmed V and J ends, which lost 7 bases and 9 bases, there was a span of 18 bases. The CDR3 region has the DNA TGTGCCAGCACTTCCTGGGGGGAGAGTTGCTACACCTTC. This codes for CASTSWGESCYTF.

Ten or more counts support this clonotype. The chain carries TRBV6-1 and TRBJ1-2, with D possibly being TRBD1 (6 bases). Germline loops: CDR1 MNHNS, CDR2 SASEGT. V was cut by 6 bases and J by 0 bases, with 11 bases left in between. This CDR3 contains 14 residues. CDR3 in amino acids: CASSRTVTNYGYTF. The CDR3 nucleotides read TGTGCCAGCAGCCGGACAGTCACTAACTATGGCTACACCTTC.

This clonotype was seen ten or more times. The chain is built from TRBV20-1 and TRBJ2-3; 10 bases align to TRBD2. CDR1 is DFQATT, CDR2 SNEGSKA, per germline (reference sequence). J gave up 4 bases and V 3 bases, and 4 bases lay outside the gene matches. This CDR3 has 14 amino acids. CDR3 residues: CSASSGRKADTQYF. CDR3 DNA: TGCAGTGCTAGTAGCGGGAGGAAGGCAGATACGCAGTATTTT.

Comments on this clonotype: Since a much larger clone is just one base distant, this may be a read error. The rearrangement uses TRBV6-1 and TRBJ2-1; 10 bases line up with TRBD2. This CDR3 has 15 residues. Germline V gene data show CDR1 as MNHNS and CDR2 as SASEGT. The CDR3 loop reads CASSPSGSPLNEHFF. The CDR3 region has the DNA TGTGCCAGCAGCCCTAGCGGGAGCCCGTTAAATGAGCATTTCTTC.

V gene TRBV30 combines with J gene TRBJ2-5; TRBD2 is a possible D gene (5 bases). The CDR3 runs to 16 residues. The germline V and J ends were trimmed by 5 bases and 1 base, with 20 bases remaining between them. Germline CDR1 GTSNPN, CDR2 SVGIG (reference sequence). The CDR3 DNA reads TGTGCCTGGCAGTTCACGCCGAGGAGGTTCCAAGAGACCCAGTACTTC. It specifies CAWQFTPRRFQETQYF.

This clonotype was picked up a small number of times. V and J are TRBV19 and TRBJ2-3, with 10 bases aligning to TRBD2. This CDR3 is 14 amino acids long. In germline, CDR1 is LNHDA, CDR2 SQIVND (reference sequence). The ends lost 10 bases at V and 4 bases at J; junction bases unmatched: 8. CDR3 residues: CATKLAGRADTQYF. The CDR3 bases are TGTGCCACTAAACTAGCGGGACGAGCAGATACGCAGTATTTT.

The sample holds one count of this clonotype. This sequence joins TRBV7-2 and TRBJ2-1, with D possibly TRBD1 on 6 matching bases. Germline values: CDR1 SGHTA, CDR2 FQGNSA. Trimming shortened V by 5 bases and J by 4 bases, and 15 bases separated the two germline ends. The CDR3 runs 15 residues. CDR3 sequence reads: CASSTGAGVYNEQFF. The CDR3 region has the DNA TGTGCCAGCAGCACCGGGGCAGGGGTATACAATGAGCAGTTCTTC.

The rearrangement joins TRBV6-4 to TRBJ2-1; D tentatively reads TRBD1 or TRBD2 (5 bases each). The CDR3 has 18 amino acids. CDR1 is MRHNA and CDR2 is SNTAGT in the germline V gene. V gave up 7 bases and J gave up 3 bases, with 25 bases separating them. The CDR3 DNA reads as TGTGCCAGCATGGGGACCAATGTTCGGGAAAAACTCTACAATGAGCAGTTCTTC. Amino acid sequence: CASMGTNVREKLYNEQFF.

Here the CDR3 DNA reads TGTGCCAGCAGCCAAAGAACCTGGATATGGACAGGGGGCTCTAGCACAGATACGCAGTATTTT. It codes for CASSQRTWIWTGGSSTDTQYF. This rearrangement joins TRBV14 to TRBJ2-3; TRBD1 agrees at 11 bases. Germline CDR1 SGHDN, CDR2 FVKESK. V lost 2 bases, J lost 0 bases, and 16 bases stayed unmatched. CDR3 length equals 21 residues.

Of note for this clonotype: This may come from a read error, since a much larger clone is one base off. V usage is TRBV10-3 and J usage is TRBJ2-3, with D unclear. V was pared by 4 bases and J by 7 bases, with 9 bases between. The CDR3 runs to 12 residues. The V gene's germline CDR1 is ENHRY and CDR2 SYGVKD. CDR3 in amino acids: CAISGEPYTQYF. In DNA, the CDR3 is TGTGCCATCAGTGGAGAGCCATATACGCAGTATTTT.

This clonotype was observed a handful of times. CDR3 amino acids: CASRGTGTRPGELFF. For the CDR3, the DNA is TGTGCCAGCAGAGGAACCGGGACTAGGCCCGGGGAGCTGTTTTTT. The V gene is TRBV2, the J gene TRBJ2-2; 8 bases map to TRBD2. CDR3 length equals 15 residues. The germline CDR1 and CDR2 sequences are SNHLY and FYNNEI. Trimming removed 6 bases from V and 6 bases from J; junction bases left unmatched: 9. The full variable domain, in which reference TRBV2 and TRBJ2-2 provide the parts outside the CDR3, is EPEVTQTPSHQVTQMGQEVILRCVPISNHLYFYWYRQILGQKVEFLVSFYNNEISEKSEIFDDQFSVERPDGSNFTLKIRSTKLEDSAMYFCASRGTGTRPGELFFGEGSRLTVL.

The genes are TRBV10-3 and TRBJ2-3; unclear D gene. The V gene's germline CDR1 is ENHRY and CDR2 SYGVKD. The CDR3 consists of 12 residues. The CDR3 sequence: CATSEWPDTQYF. In DNA form, the CDR3 reads TGTGCAACCTCAGAGTGGCCAGATACGCAGTATTTT.

The table lists this clonotype with many counts. The chain has TRBV27 and TRBJ1-5; D unclear. Germline values: CDR1 MNHEY, CDR2 SMNVEV (reference sequence). This CDR3 spans 16 amino acids. The V end was cut by 3 bases, the J end by 1 base, with 13 bases between. The CDR3 coding sequence is TGTGCCAGCAGTTTGACGGCTACCTGGAGCAATCAGCCCCAGCATTTT. Translation: CASSLTATWSNQPQHF.

A remark on this clonotype: Lacking the conserved final phenylalanine or tryptophan, this CDR3 likely reflects a read error. The rearrangement links TRBV20-1 to TRBJ1-2; D call uncertain. This CDR3 has 12 amino acids. Germline V lookup: CDR1 DFQATT, CDR2 SNEGSKA (reference sequence). V was pared by 1 base and J by 8 bases, with 11 bases between. The CDR3 spells CSARVSEVGYTL. The CDR3 DNA reads as TGCAGTGCTAGAGTATCGGAGGTCGGCTACACCCTC.

V usage is TRBV19 and J usage is TRBJ1-1; 7 bases map to TRBD1. The V gene end was trimmed by 6 bases and the J gene end by 5 bases; junction bases not matched to a gene: 9. The CDR3 totals 14 residues. Germline-derived CDR1 and CDR2 are LNHDA and SQIVND (reference sequence). The DNA for the CDR3 is TGTGCCAGTAGCCTTGTCGGGACAGTTACTGAAGCTTTCTTT. The encoded protein is CASSLVGTVTEAFF.